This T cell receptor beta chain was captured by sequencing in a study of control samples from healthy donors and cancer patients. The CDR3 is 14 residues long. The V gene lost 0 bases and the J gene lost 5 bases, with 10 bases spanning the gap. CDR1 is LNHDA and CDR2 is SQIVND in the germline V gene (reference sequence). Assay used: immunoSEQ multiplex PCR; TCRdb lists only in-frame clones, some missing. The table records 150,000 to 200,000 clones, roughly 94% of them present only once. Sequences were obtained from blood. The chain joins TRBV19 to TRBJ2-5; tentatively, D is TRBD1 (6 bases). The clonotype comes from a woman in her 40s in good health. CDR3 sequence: CASSIDRQGETQYF. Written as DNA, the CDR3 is TGTGCCAGTAGTATAGATCGGCAGGGGGAGACCCAGTACTTC.